This TCR beta chain was sequenced during a study of cytomegalovirus exposure and HLA in healthy donors (dated by TCRdb to 2016 to 2017). General notes on the study: An earlier analysis of about 530 of the donors reported over 250 Gb of sequence data and 90 million to 120 million unique TCR beta sequences obtained from about 179 million T cells. An early release that covered approximately 600 HLA-typed donors contained around 300 gigabases of sequencing data and tens of millions of unique TCR sequences. Of the 300 to 450 genotyped donors, less than 90% were placed in the genetic ancestry cluster associated with self-reported Caucasian donors. The study aimed to test whether cataloging public T cell receptors could reveal signatures of past pathogen exposure. The T cell repertoires of several hundred subjects were profiled by immunosequencing and related to cytomegalovirus serostatus. A separate validation cohort of about 110 different subjects was used in addition to the roughly 620-subject first cohort. To predict cytomegalovirus infection status, the study brought together high-throughput TCR immunosequencing, statistical association of individual TCRs with disease status, and machine learning. A later analysis re-examined previously published TCR beta repertoires from around 670 donors and added high-resolution HLA genotyping to investigate patterns of TCR occurrence. The later analysis used no new phenotypic data to find candidate immune exposures, relying instead on TCR beta sequences and their occurrence across donors. To decide whether each TCR beta V gene segment behaved as functional or pseudogenic, an earlier analysis of some 600 of the donors relied on high-throughput TCR beta sequencing. Donor age, sex, ethnicity and CMV serostatus were compiled together with the repertoire data. A later genetic analysis used genome-wide SNP genotypes for about 60% of the roughly 700 donors, treating that subset as a discovery cohort. All discovery cohort repertoires had been generated on a single sequencing platform. Class I and class II HLA loci were covered by the typing at four-digit resolution. The number of donors typed differed by locus, with 629-630 for A, B, C, DRB1 and DQB1, around 560 for DQA1, 600 to 610 for DPA1, and about 450 for DPB1. Four or five DR-DQ haplotypes were handled as single units for association and clustering, since linkage in the cohort was strong. Across 300 to 400 genotyped donors of the cohort, an average of 235,054 unique TCR beta nucleotide sequences per donor were sequenced, and around 19% of those sequences were non-productive.

On the study overall, not on this receptor specifically: The study gave a list of under 200 TCR beta chains associated with cytomegalovirus. In a later genetic analysis, fewer N-insertions in productive TCRs were reported among donors in an Asian-associated ancestry cluster than the roughly 640-donor mean. Compared with equally common non-associated chains, HLA-associated TCR beta chains in a later analysis were more clonally expanded and had lower generation probabilities. Some IMGT-functional V segments, including TRBV6-2 and TRBV6-3, could not be distinguished by the 87-base-pair reads and were therefore excluded. An earlier analysis of 450 to 750 of the donors showed that most TCR beta V segments appeared in productive rearrangements either about 87% or about 30% of the time, which broadly matched IMGT annotations. The classifier was reported to diagnose cytomegalovirus status with high specificity and sensitivity in both the original cohort and the validation cohort. Most CMV-associated TCR beta chains appeared to be HLA-restricted in a later analysis, and the HLA associations seemed to be driven largely by CMV exposure. CMV serostatus was the only immune exposure information available for the cohort. At a false discovery rate of 0.05, a later analysis linked 15,000 to 20,000 TCR beta sequences to specific HLA alleles. Correlated functional status among segregating V segments might reflect linkage disequilibrium, but an unknown experimental factor could not be ruled out. A later analysis found that TCR association rates varied across HLA loci, with DRB1 alleles showing the most associated TCRs and HLA-C alleles the fewest. Presence/absence analyses assumed roughly uniform sequencing depth across donors, an assumption that may not hold. The cohort was sequenced for TCR beta chains only, and without alpha or paired-chain data the features that could be detected were limited. According to the authors, the approach could potentially be generalized to other disease states and immunological phenotypes. Assigning TCR associations to individual alleles was difficult when HLA alleles, especially DR and DQ, strongly co-occurred. The earlier analysis of about 600 of the donors excluded roughly 17 rarely observed V segments, including chromosome 9 orphons, because counts were too low. In vitro tests confirmed that a few of the cytomegalovirus-associated TCR beta chains recognize cytomegalovirus antigens. A further reported finding was that TCR beta sequences accurately predicted the HLA-A and HLA-B alleles for most subjects in the first cohort. V-gene and J-gene trimming of TCR beta chains was associated with a missense DCLRE1C variant in a later genetic analysis, and the association was replicated in an independent cohort. Several of the top co-occurrence clusters appeared to be linked to parvovirus B19, influenza, CMV and Epstein-Barr virus, according to a later analysis. HLA typing was unavailable for some donors at each locus, so association tests used only the typed subset. The sequencing pipeline was judged likely to have produced a cluster of highly shared sequence variants as a technical artifact. Across donors, most TCR sequences were observed very rarely, whereas some public TCRs were present in many individuals.

The library was produced with the immunoSEQ multiplex PCR assay. A mixture of 60 forward primers for TCR Vbeta segments and 13 reverse primers for TCR Jbeta segments was used in the multiplex PCR. The CDR3 region of rearranged TCR beta genes was amplified from genomic DNA with a multiplex PCR assay. Amplified TCR beta libraries were sequenced as 87-base-pair reads on the Illumina HiSeq System. The published analysis was carried out like this. In a later analysis, 70 million to 95 million unique TCR beta chains were counted across the approximately 640 repertoires, and about 9.9 million of these chains were shared by at least two donors. Raw reads were error-corrected and collapsed into unique sequences with a nearest-neighbor algorithm that merged closely related sequences to remove PCR and sequencing errors. Alignment of CDR3 sequences to IMGT reference sequences was used to assign V, D and J gene segments. For a sequence to be retained, at least a six-nucleotide match to both a V gene segment and a J gene segment was required. Rearrangements were called productive when the CDR3 lacked stop codons and stayed in frame with V and J; all others were non-productive. CDR3 was defined by IMGT convention, running from the second conserved V-encoded cysteine to the conserved J-encoded phenylalanine. In an earlier analysis of roughly 610 of the donors, sequences lacking an unambiguous match to a single V gene segment were excluded. In an earlier analysis of about 590 of the donors, a V segment was called functional when productive rearrangements were above 56.7%, and segregating when the standard deviation between donors exceeded 5%. A statistical classification framework was built to diagnose cytomegalovirus status from the catalog of TCR beta chain sequences. In a later analysis, TCR nucleotide sequences were compared against IMGT/GENE-DB human TR gene sequences so that V and J genes could be assigned. A later analysis assigned CDR3 sequences and most-parsimonious VDJ recombination scenarios with the TCRdist pipeline. A later analysis defined each TCR beta chain by its CDR3 amino acid sequence plus V-gene family, and excluded reads lacking a unique V-gene family. In a later analysis, 450 to 600 highly shared, low-generation-probability nucleotide sequences were removed to address suspected cross-contamination and a sequencing artifact. In a later analysis, a clonal expansion index was calculated for each public chain from normalized within-repertoire ranks of inferred template counts. In a later analysis, generation probabilities were computed using a VDJ recombination model fitted to out-of-frame rearrangements, and the results were checked against IGoR. In a later analysis, hypergeometric tests were used to score TCR-TCR, TCR-HLA and TCR-CMV co-occurrence, with a repertoire-size bias correction applied to TCR pairs. To estimate false discovery rates, a later analysis permuted the HLA or CMV assignments 20 times. A later analysis grouped co-occurring TCRs with DBSCAN, adding TCRdist sequence similarity when clustering within HLA-allele-positive subsets. Co-occurrence clustering excluded repertoires with fewer than 30,000 or more than 120,000 public chains, plus five with anomalous nucleotide sharing. TCRdb re-hosts the immuneACCESS table, in-frame sequences only. Its copies lack some clones; in the studies checked, an unresolved V gene accounts for under half of them, and the cause for the rest is not known. D and trimming come from the DNA, and the V and J calls and clone size come from that table. Here the sample has about 170,000 clones; 77% occur a single time. The top ten clonotypes cover about 3.4% of the sample.

In total, approximately 690 healthy bone marrow donors made up the cohort. At the time of sampling, all cohort members were nominally healthy, though unrecorded immune exposures were likely present. The donor was CMV seronegative and was included in the group of a few hundred seronegative cohort members. Each donor provided a peripheral blood sample, and peripheral blood mononuclear cells were used for TCR beta sequencing. The Qiagen DNeasy Blood Extraction Kit was used to extract genomic DNA from the blood cell samples. V is trimmed back by 8 bases and J by 4 bases, and the junction contains 8 bases that no gene match accounts for. Via the germline V gene, CDR1 is SNHLY and CDR2 FYNNEI. Spanning cysteine to phenylalanine, the CDR3 consists of 14 amino acids. CDR3 DNA is the only sequence kept; it has 42 bases, read in frame from the first base. As for this clone: The clone's antigen remains unknown. No base qualities exist here, and no much larger clone lies one base off it.

This chain is built from TRBV2 and TRBJ2-7, and 10 junction bases match TRBD2. Sequencing was done on a sample of PBMCs. The TCR sequence derives from a female donor in good health and CMV-seronegative. The base sequence is TGTGCCAGCGCGGCGGGACTAGCGACTTACGAGCAGTACTTC. The encoded protein is CASAAGLATYEQYF.